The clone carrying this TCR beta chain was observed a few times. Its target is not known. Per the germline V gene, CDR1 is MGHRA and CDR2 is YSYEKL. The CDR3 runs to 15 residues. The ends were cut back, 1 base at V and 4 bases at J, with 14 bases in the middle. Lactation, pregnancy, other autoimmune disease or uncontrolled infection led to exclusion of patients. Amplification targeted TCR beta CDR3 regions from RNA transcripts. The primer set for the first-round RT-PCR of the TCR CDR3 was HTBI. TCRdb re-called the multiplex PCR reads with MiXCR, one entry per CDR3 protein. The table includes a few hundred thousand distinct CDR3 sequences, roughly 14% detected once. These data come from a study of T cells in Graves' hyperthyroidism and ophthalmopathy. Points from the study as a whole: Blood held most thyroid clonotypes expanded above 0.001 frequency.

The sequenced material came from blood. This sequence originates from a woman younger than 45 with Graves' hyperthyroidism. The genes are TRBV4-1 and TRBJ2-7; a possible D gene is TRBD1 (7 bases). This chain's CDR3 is CASSQGQGGDYEQYF. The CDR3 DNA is TGCGCCAGCAGCCAAGGACAGGGAGGCGATTACGAGCAGTACTTC.